The 27 T cell receptor beta chains below were found in one sample sequenced in a study of blood T cell repertoires in COVID-19. Generated by immunoSEQ multiplex PCR, the TCRdb table keeps only in-frame clones and is missing some. The table includes over 150,000 clones, 65% to 85% detected once. The sequenced material came from peripheral blood. The receptor source for this set is a woman aged 40 to 50 with COVID-19, enrolled during active disease.

This clone has just one count. This chain joins TRBV14 and TRBJ1-2; 9 bases map to TRBD1. CDR1 is SGHDN, CDR2 FVKESK, per germline. This CDR3 region has 15 residues. Trimming took 2 bases from V and 8 from J; bases not matched to a gene: 9. CDR3 coding DNA: TGTGCCAGCAGCCAACACTACAGGGGGCCTCAGGGCTACACCTTC. It yields the protein CASSQHYRGPQGYTF.

The V gene is TRBV2, the J gene TRBJ2-3; perhaps TRBD2 as D (6 bases). The CDR3 has 14 residues. V lost 7 bases, J lost 2 bases, and 13 bases lay in between. The germline CDR1 and CDR2 sequences are SNHLY and FYNNEI. CDR3 sequence reads: CASIRGAFTDTQYF. The CDR3, as DNA: TGTGCCAGCATTCGCGGGGCCTTCACAGATACGCAGTATTTT. The variable domain in full, with the rest retrieved from reference TRBV2 and TRBJ2-3, is EPEVTQTPSHQVTQMGQEVILRCVPISNHLYFYWYRQILGQKVEFLVSFYNNEISEKSEIFDDQFSVERPDGSNFTLKIRSTKLEDSAMYFCASIRGAFTDTQYFGPGTRLTVL.

Regarding this clone: A read error may account for a junction end that differs from germline. The chain is built from TRBV5-1 and TRBJ2-2; 7 bases align to TRBD1. Germline-derived CDR1 and CDR2 are SGHRS and YFSETQ. The CDR3 runs 14 residues. CDR3 in DNA: TGCGCCAGCACCTTGGACAGGTCCTCCGGGGAGCTGTTTTTT. Protein sequence: CASTLDRSSGELFF. The whole variable domain, remainder taken from reference TRBV5-1 and TRBJ2-2, is KAGVTQTPRYLIKTRGQQVTLSCSPISGHRSVSWYQQTPGQGLQFLFEYFSETQRNKGNFPGRFSGRQFSNSRSEMNVSTLELGDSALYLCASTLDRSSGELFFGEGSRLTVL.

V usage is TRBV29-1 and J usage is TRBJ1-2; 12 nucleotides agree with TRBD1. This CDR3 region has 13 residues. J lost 8 bases, V lost 3 bases, and 4 bases had no gene match. CDR1 and CDR2 from the germline V gene are SQVTM and ANQGSEA. The CDR3 protein is CSVEGDRGHGYTF. The CDR3, as DNA: TGCAGCGTTGAGGGGGACAGGGGGCACGGCTACACCTTC.

The rearrangement uses TRBV10-3 and TRBJ1-2; perhaps TRBD1 as D (5 bases). The CDR3 is made up of 12 amino acids. Trimming took off 10 bases at V and 4 bases at J, with 13 bases between the two ends. Per germline, CDR1 ENHRY and CDR2 SYGVKD. In nucleotides, the CDR3 is TGTGCCACCGGAGACAGAAGCTATGGCTACACCTTC. Its protein product is CATGDRSYGYTF.

There are a few counts of this clone. The chain recombines TRBV9 with TRBJ1-2; unclear D gene. Germline CDR1 SGDLS, CDR2 YYNGEE. Trimming pared 5 bases from V and 1 base from J, leaving 9 bases between. The CDR3 totals 13 residues. The CDR3, as DNA: TGTGCCAGCAGATACGGGGTTAACTATGGCTACACCTTC. It specifies CASRYGVNYGYTF.

This rearrangement joins TRBV2 to TRBJ1-1, with 9 bases fitting TRBD1. The junction had 13 bases not matched to a gene; V was cut back by 10 bases and J by 10 bases. The CDR3 has 13 amino acids. Germline CDR1 is SNHLY and CDR2 is FYNNEI. CDR3 amino acids: CATTGGYPRGAFF. The CDR3 coding sequence is TGTGCCACCACAGGGGGCTACCCGCGGGGAGCTTTCTTT.

This clone was seen only once. The genes are TRBV15 and TRBJ1-1; D possibly corresponds to TRBD1 (6 bases). The CDR3 extends over 15 amino acids. Germline V lookup: CDR1 LNHNV, CDR2 YYDKDF (reference sequence). V lost 5 bases, J lost 1 base, and 14 bases lay in between. This chain's CDR3 is CATSSGAGRNTEAFF. The CDR3 DNA is TGTGCCACCAGCTCAGGGGCAGGCCGGAACACTGAAGCTTTCTTT.

V gene TRBV27 combines with J gene TRBJ2-7, with a tentative D call TRBD1 (5 bases). This CDR3 contains 14 residues. Trimming stripped 2 bases from V and 5 bases from J, with 13 bases between. The V gene's germline CDR1 is MNHEY and CDR2 SMNVEV (reference sequence). The CDR3 sequence is CASSLRGFGDEQYF. CDR3 DNA: TGTGCCAGCAGTTTAAGGGGTTTTGGGGACGAGCAGTACTTC.

The J gene is TRBJ2-7, the V gene TRBV19, with TRBD1 matching over 8 bases. Germline V gene lookup returns CDR1 LNHDA and CDR2 SQIVND (reference sequence). Trimming took 5 bases from V and 4 from J; bases not matched to a gene: 4. The CDR3 covers 13 residues. The CDR3 DNA sequence: TGTGCCAGTAGTCAGACAGGGGTGTACGAGCAGTACTTC. It yields the protein CASSQTGVYEQYF.

The CDR3 region is CARVGRTGLAVHEQFF. CDR3 coding DNA: TGTGCCAGGGTAGGACGGACGGGACTAGCGGTCCATGAGCAGTTCTTC. This sequence joins TRBV7-2 and TRBJ2-1, with TRBD2 matching over 11 bases. The CDR3 is 16 amino acids. CDR1 and CDR2 from the germline V gene are SGHTA and FQGNSA. Trimming at V came to 9 bases and at J to 8 bases, leaving 15 bases not matched to a gene.

The CDR3 spells CASRQGARSNQPQHF. CDR3 sequence (DNA): TGTGCCAGCCGACAGGGGGCGAGAAGCAATCAGCCCCAGCATTTT. The rearrangement joins TRBV21-1 to TRBJ1-5; the D call TRBD1 from the table was never checked on the DNA. TRBV21-1 is recorded as a pseudogene. CDR3 length: 15 amino acids.

This clone was seen ten or more times. The chain couples TRBV6-4 to TRBJ2-1, with 10 bases that match TRBD2. This CDR3 comprises 15 residues. The germline V gene has CDR1 MRHNA and CDR2 SNTAGT. The J segment lost 4 bases and the V segment lost 0 bases, leaving 0 bases of the junction unmatched. The CDR3 DNA reads TGTGCCAGCAGTGACTCAGCGGGGGGGTACAATGAGCAGTTCTTC. Protein: CASSDSAGGYNEQFF.

The rearrangement joins TRBV5-1 to TRBJ2-1, with 10 bases matching TRBD1. The CDR3 has 15 amino acids. Germline CDR1 reads SGHRS; CDR2 reads YFSETQ. With V trimmed by 4 bases and J by 2 bases, 3 bases remained unmatched. The CDR3 loop reads CASSLTGGAYNEQFF. The CDR3, as DNA: TGCGCCAGCAGCCTGACAGGGGGCGCCTACAATGAGCAGTTCTTC.

The genes are TRBV2 and TRBJ2-5, with a tentative D call TRBD2 (5 bases). The CDR3 length is 11 residues. V was clipped by 6 bases and J by 5 bases, with 7 bases between them. Germline CDR1 is SNHLY and CDR2 is FYNNEI. The CDR3 DNA reads as TGTGCCAGCAGACGAGGGGAGACCCAGTACTTC. Translated, it gives CASRRGETQYF.

The genes are TRBV6-6 and TRBJ1-1, with D unclear. The CDR3 is 12 residues long. The V end was cut by 4 bases, the J end by 1 base, with 4 bases between. The germline CDR1 and CDR2 sequences are MNHNY and SVGAGI (reference sequence). CDR3 coding DNA: TGTGCCAGCAGTTCAGGGAACACTGAAGCTTTCTTT. This gives the protein CASSSGNTEAFF.

V is TRBV2 and J is TRBJ2-1; D perhaps matches TRBD2 (6 bases). The germline V gene has CDR1 SNHLY and CDR2 FYNNEI. The ends were cut back, 7 bases at V and 11 bases at J, with 15 bases in the middle. This CDR3 spans 12 amino acids. CDR3 protein: CASTRVAEKQFF. In nucleotides, the CDR3 is TGTGCCAGCACCCGAGTAGCGGAAAAGCAGTTCTTC.

The chain has TRBV6-1 and TRBJ2-2; 7 nucleotides align to TRBD1. Germline assignment: CDR1 MNHNS and CDR2 SASEGT. After removal of 11 bases from V and 0 bases from J, the junction contained 6 bases not matched to a gene. CDR3 length equals 14 residues. As DNA, the CDR3 is TGTGCCGGCTCCGGGACAGCGAACACCGGGGAGCTGTTTTTT. As protein: CAGSGTANTGELFF.

This clone was counted a single time. The chain combines TRBV5-1 with TRBJ1-2; D perhaps matches TRBD1 (5 bases). In germline, CDR1 is SGHRS, CDR2 YFSETQ. This CDR3 contains 17 residues. The V end was cut by 0 bases, the J end by 3 bases, with 18 bases between. The CDR3 spells CASSLDIRTSRDYGYTF. In nucleotides, the CDR3 is TGCGCCAGCAGCTTGGATATTAGGACAAGCAGGGACTATGGCTACACCTTC.

V gene TRBV11-3 combines with J gene TRBJ2-2; 10 bases map to TRBD1. This CDR3 is 16 amino acids long. V trimming: 5 bases; J trimming: 3 bases; junction bases outside the gene matches: 6. From germline, CDR1 is SGHNT and CDR2 YENEEA. The CDR3 sequence: CASSPDRGRDTGELFF. The CDR3 nucleotides are TGTGCCAGCAGCCCTGACAGGGGGCGTGACACCGGGGAGCTGTTTTTT.

V usage is TRBV5-1 and J usage is TRBJ2-3; 8 bases are shared with TRBD2. Per germline, CDR1 SGHRS and CDR2 YFSETQ. The CDR3 runs 16 residues. J lost 3 bases, V lost 4 bases, and 10 bases had no gene match. CDR3 in amino acids: CASSRGERERTDTQYF. Here the CDR3 DNA reads TGCGCCAGCAGCCGGGGGGAGCGGGAGAGGACAGATACGCAGTATTTT.

This clone is medium-sized. The rearrangement uses TRBV5-4 and TRBJ2-5; 7 nucleotides line up with TRBD2. Germline V CDR1 and CDR2: SGHNT, YYREEE (reference sequence). CDR3 length: 17 residues. Unmatched junction bases numbered 10, after V lost 1 base and J lost 1 base. In nucleotides, the CDR3 is TGTGCCAGCAGCTTGCTTGCTAGCGGCCCACTCCAAGAGACCCAGTACTTC. Translating it yields CASSLLASGPLQETQYF.

CDR3 DNA sequence: TGCGCCAGCAGTGTCGCCCCGGGGGACACTGAAGCTTTCTTT. It translates to CASSVAPGDTEAFF. The rearrangement joins TRBV10-1 to TRBJ1-1, with D perhaps TRBD1 (5 bases). V was pared by 4 bases and J by 3 bases, with 12 bases between. The CDR3 has 14 residues. Germline V gene data show CDR1 as WNHNN and CDR2 as SYGVQD (reference sequence).

This clone has just a few counts. V usage is TRBV6-6 and J usage is TRBJ1-5; D is perhaps TRBD1 (6 bases). The germline CDR1 and CDR2 sequences are MNHNY and SVGAGI (reference sequence). V was pared by 1 base and J by 4 bases, with 11 bases between. There are 15 residues in the CDR3. The CDR3 is CASSYLGHRNQPQHF. In DNA form, the CDR3 reads TGTGCCAGCAGTTACTTGGGACACCGTAATCAGCCCCAGCATTTT.

This clone was counted a single time. This rearrangement joins TRBV6-5 to TRBJ1-5; 7 bases map to TRBD1. The germline gives CDR1 MNHEY, CDR2 SVGAGI. V dropped 5 bases and J dropped 6; count of bases not matched to a gene: 10. CDR3 size: 15 residues. The CDR3 nucleotides read TGTGCCAGCAGTCGGGACAGTGTGGTATTTCAGCCCCAGCATTTT. As protein: CASSRDSVVFQPQHF.

The chain combines TRBV5-8 with TRBJ2-5; D perhaps matches TRBD2 (6 bases). The V and J ends lost 0 bases and 2 bases respectively, with 11 bases between them. Per the germline V gene, CDR1 is SGHTS and CDR2 is YDEGEE. CDR3 length: 15 residues. This chain's CDR3 is CASSLGDGSQETQYF. The CDR3 DNA sequence: TGTGCCAGCAGCTTGGGGGACGGGAGTCAAGAGACCCAGTACTTC. The variable domain in full, completed from reference TRBV5-8 and TRBJ2-5, reads EAGVTQSPTHLIKTRGQQATLRCSPISGHTSVYWYQQALGLGLQFLLWYDEGEERNRGNFPPRFSGRQFPNYSSELNVNALELEDSALYLCASSLGDGSQETQYFGPGTRLLVL.

The chain employs TRBV5-5 and TRBJ1-5; 10 nucleotides align to TRBD1. Germline V gene lookup returns CDR1 SGHKS and CDR2 YYEKEE (reference sequence). The CDR3 sequence is 14 residues long. Trimming removed 4 bases from V and 5 bases from J; junction bases left unmatched: 3. CDR3 loop: CASSLGQGDQPQHF. CDR3 DNA: TGTGCCAGCAGCCTTGGACAGGGGGATCAGCCCCAGCATTTT.